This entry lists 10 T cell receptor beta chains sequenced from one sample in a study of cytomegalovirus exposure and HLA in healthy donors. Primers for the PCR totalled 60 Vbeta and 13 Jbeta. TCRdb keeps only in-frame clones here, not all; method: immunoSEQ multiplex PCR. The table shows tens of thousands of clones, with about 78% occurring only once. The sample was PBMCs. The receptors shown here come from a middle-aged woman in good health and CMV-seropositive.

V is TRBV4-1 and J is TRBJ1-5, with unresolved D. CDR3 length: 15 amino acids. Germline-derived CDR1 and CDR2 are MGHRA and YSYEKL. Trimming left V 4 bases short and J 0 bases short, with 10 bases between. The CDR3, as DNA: TGCGCCAGCAGCCGAGCGGGGTATAGCAATCAGCCCCAGCATTTT. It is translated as CASSRAGYSNQPQHF.

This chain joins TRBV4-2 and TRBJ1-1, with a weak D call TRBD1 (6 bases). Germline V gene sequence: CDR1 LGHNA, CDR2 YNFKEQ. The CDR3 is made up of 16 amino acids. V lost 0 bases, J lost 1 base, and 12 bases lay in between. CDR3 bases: TGTGCCAGCAGCCAAGAGTCAGGGGCCTCGAACACTGAAGCTTTCTTT. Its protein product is CASSQESGASNTEAFF.

CDR3: CASSQGVLAGTDEQFF. The CDR3 DNA sequence: TGTGCCAGCAGCCAAGGGGTCCTAGCGGGTACGGATGAGCAGTTCTTC. J is TRBJ2-1 and V is TRBV7-2; 8 nucleotides agree with TRBD2. The CDR3 has 16 residues. Per germline, CDR1 SGHTA and CDR2 FQGNSA. J lost 8 bases, V lost 5 bases, and 14 bases had no gene match.

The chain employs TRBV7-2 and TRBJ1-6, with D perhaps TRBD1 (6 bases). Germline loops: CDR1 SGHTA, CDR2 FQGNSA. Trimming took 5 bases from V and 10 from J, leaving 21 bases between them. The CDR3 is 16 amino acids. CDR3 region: CASSQLGRGSGSPLHF. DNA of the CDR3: TGTGCCAGCAGCCAGCTGGGGAGGGGGTCTGGATCACCCCTCCACTTT.

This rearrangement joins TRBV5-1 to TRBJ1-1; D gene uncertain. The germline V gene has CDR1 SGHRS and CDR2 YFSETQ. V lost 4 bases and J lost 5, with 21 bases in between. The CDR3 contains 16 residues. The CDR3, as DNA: TGCGCCAGCAGCCCCATTGTGCCAGCCGCCGGGACTGAAGCTTTCTTT. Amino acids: CASSPIVPAAGTEAFF.

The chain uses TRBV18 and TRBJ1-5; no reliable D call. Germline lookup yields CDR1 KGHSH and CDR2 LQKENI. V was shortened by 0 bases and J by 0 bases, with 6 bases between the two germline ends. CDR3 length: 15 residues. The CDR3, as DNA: TGTGCCAGCTCACCACCAGGAGATAGCAATCAGCCCCAGCATTTT. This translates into CASSPPGDSNQPQHF. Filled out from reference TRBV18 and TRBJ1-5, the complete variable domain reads NAGVMQNPRHLVRRRGQEARLRCSPMKGHSHVYWYRQLPEEGLKFMVYLQKENIIDESGMPKERFSAEFPKEGPSILRIQQVVRGDSAAYFCASSPPGDSNQPQHFGDGTRLSIL.

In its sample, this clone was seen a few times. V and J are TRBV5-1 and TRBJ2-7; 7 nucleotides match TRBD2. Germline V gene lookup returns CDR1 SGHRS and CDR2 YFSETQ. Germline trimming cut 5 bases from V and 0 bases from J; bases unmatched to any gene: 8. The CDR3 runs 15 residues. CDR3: CASRQSSGDSYEQYF. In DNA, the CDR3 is TGCGCCAGCAGGCAATCTAGCGGAGACTCCTACGAGCAGTACTTC.

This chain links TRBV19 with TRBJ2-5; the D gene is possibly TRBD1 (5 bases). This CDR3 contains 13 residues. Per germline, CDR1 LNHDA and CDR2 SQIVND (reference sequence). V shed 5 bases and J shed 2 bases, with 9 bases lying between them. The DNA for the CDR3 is TGTGCCAGTAGTTTGGACATTCAAGAGACCCAGTACTTC. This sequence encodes CASSLDIQETQYF. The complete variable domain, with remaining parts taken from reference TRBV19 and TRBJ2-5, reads DGGITQSPKYLFRKEGQNVTLSCEQNLNHDAMYWYRQDPGQGLRLIYYSQIVNDFQKGDIAEGYSVSREKKESFPLTVTSAQKNPTAFYLCASSLDIQETQYFGPGTRLLVL.

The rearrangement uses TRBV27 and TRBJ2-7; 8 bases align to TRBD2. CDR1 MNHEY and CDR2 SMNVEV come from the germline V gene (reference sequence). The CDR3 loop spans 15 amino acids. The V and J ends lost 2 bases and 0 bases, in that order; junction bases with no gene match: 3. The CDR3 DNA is TGTGCCAGCAGTTTAGGGCGGGGGGCCTCCTACGAGCAGTACTTC. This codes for CASSLGRGASYEQYF.

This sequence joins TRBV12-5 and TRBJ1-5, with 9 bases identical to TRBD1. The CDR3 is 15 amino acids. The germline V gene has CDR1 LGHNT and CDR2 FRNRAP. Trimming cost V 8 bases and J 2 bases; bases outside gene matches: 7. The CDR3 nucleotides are TGTGCTAGTACCTCTAGGACAGGGGGCAATCAGCCCCAGCATTTT. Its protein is CASTSRTGGNQPQHF.